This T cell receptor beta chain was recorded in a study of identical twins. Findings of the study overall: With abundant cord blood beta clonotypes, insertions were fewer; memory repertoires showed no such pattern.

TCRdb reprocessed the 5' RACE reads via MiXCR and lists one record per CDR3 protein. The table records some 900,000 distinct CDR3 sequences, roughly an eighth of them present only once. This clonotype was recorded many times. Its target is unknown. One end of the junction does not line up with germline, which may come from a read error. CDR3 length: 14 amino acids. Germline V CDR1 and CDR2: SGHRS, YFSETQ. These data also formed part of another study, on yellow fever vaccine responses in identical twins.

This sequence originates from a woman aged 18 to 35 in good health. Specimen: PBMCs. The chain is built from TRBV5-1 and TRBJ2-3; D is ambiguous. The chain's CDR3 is CASSLGDRTDTQYF. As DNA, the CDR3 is TGTGCCAGCAGCTTAGGCGACCGCACAGATACGCAGTATTTT.